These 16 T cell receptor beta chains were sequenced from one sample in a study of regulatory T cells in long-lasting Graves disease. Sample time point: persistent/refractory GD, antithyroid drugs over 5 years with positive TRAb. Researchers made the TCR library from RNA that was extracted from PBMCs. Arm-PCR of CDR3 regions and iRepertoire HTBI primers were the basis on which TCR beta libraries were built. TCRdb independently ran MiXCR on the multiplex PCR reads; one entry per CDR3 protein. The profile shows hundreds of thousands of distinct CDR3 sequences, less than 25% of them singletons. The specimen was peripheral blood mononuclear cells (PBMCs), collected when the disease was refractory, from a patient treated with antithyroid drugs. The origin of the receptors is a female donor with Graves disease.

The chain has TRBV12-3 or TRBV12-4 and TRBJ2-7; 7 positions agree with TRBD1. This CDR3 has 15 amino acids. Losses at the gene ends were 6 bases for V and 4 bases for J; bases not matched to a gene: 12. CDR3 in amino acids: CASRTRDSGIYEQYF. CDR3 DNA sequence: TGTGCCAGCAGAACCCGGGACAGTGGTATATACGAGCAGTACTTC.

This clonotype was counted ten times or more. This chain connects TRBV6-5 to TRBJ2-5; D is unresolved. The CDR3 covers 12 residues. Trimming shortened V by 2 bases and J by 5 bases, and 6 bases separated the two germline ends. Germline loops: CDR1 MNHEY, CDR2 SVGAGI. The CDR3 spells CASSYPKETQYF. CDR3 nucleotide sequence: TGTGCCAGCAGTTACCCGAAGGAGACCCAGTACTTC.

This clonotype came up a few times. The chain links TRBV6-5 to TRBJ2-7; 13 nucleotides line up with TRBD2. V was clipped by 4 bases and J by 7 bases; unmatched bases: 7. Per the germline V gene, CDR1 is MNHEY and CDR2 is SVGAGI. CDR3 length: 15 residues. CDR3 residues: CASSLRRTSGREQYF. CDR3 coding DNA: TGTGCCAGCAGTTTACGGAGGACTAGCGGGAGAGAGCAGTACTTC.

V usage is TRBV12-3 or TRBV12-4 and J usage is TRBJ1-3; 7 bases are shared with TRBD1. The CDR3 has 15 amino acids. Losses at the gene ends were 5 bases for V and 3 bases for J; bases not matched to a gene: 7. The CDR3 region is CASSPLPGGGNTIYF. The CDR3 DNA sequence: TGTGCCAGCAGTCCTCTTCCAGGGGGTGGAAACACCATATATTTT.

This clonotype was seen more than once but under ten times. The CDR3 bases are TGTGCCAGCTTTCTTGGGACAGGGGTGAGGTCACCCCTCCACTTT. Protein sequence: CASFLGTGVRSPLHF. The chain joins TRBV6-1 to TRBJ1-6, with TRBD1 matching over 10 bases. The CDR3 length is 15 residues. J lost 10 bases, V lost 8 bases, and 11 bases had no gene match. Germline CDR1 reads MNHNS; CDR2 reads SASEGT.

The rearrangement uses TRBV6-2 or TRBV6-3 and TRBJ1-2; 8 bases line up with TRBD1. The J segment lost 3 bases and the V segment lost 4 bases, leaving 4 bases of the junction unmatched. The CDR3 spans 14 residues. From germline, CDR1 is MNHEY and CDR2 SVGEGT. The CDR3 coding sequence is TGTGCCAGCAGTTCCAGGGGGCCCTACTATGGCTACACCTTC. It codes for CASSSRGPYYGYTF.

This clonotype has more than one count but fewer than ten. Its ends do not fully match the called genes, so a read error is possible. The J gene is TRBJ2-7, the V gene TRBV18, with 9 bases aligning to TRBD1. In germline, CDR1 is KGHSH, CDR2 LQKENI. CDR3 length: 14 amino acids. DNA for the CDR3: TGTACCAGCTCTATCCGGGACAGGGTCCACGAGCAGTACTTC. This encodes CTSSIRDRVHEQYF.

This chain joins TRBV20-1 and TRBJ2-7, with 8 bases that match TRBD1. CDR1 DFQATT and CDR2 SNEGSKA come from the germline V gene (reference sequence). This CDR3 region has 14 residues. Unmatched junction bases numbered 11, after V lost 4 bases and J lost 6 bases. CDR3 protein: CSATTGTGPSEQYF. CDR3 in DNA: TGCAGTGCTACCACCGGGACAGGCCCCAGCGAGCAGTACTTC.

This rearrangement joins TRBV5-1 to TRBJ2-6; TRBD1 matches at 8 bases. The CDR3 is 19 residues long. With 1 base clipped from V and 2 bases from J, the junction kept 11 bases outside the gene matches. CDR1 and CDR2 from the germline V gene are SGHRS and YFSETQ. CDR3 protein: CASSLPPGTGGPGANVLTF. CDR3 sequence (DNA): TGCGCCAGCAGCTTGCCCCCGGGGACAGGAGGTCCTGGGGCCAACGTCCTGACTTTC. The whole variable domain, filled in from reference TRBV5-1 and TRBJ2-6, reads KAGVTQTPRYLIKTRGQQVTLSCSPISGHRSVSWYQQTPGQGLQFLFEYFSETQRNKGNFPGRFSGRQFSNSRSEMNVSTLELGDSALYLCASSLPPGTGGPGANVLTFGAGSRLTVL.

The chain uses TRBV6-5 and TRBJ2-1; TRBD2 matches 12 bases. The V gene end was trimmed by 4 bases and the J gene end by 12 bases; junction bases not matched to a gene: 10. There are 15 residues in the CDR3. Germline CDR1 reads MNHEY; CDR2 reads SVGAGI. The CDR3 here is CASSSGLAGMAAQFF. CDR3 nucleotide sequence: TGTGCCAGCAGTTCAGGACTAGCGGGAATGGCTGCGCAGTTCTTC.

CDR3 nucleotides: TGTGCCATCAGTGAGTGGCAGGCCCCCTACGAGCAGTACTTC. Translation: CAISEWQAPYEQYF. The gene calls are TRBV10-3 and TRBJ2-7; D uncertain. Germline V gene lookup returns CDR1 ENHRY and CDR2 SYGVKD. CDR3 length: 14 residues. Trimming cost V 1 base and J 2 bases, with 9 bases left between them.

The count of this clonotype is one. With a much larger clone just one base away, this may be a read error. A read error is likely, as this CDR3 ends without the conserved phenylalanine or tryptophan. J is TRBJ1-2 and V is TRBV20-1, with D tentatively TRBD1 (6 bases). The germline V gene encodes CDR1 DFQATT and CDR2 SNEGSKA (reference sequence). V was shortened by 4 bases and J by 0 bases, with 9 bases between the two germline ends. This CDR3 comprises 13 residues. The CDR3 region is CSAKGGANYGYTS. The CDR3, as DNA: TGCAGTGCTAAAGGGGGGGCTAACTATGGCTACACCTCC.

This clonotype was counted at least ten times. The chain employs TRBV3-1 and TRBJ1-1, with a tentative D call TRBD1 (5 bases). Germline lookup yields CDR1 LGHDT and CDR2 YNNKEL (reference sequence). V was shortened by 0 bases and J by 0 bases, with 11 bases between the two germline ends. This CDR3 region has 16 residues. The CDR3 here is CASSQDNRGMNTEAFF. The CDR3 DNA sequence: TGTGCCAGCAGCCAAGATAACCGGGGCATGAACACTGAAGCTTTCTTT.

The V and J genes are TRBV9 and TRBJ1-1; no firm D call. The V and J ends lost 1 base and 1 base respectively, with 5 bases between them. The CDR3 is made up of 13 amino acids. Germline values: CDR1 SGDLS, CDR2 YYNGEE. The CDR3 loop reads CASSVSRNTEAFF. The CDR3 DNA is TGTGCCAGCAGCGTAAGTCGGAACACTGAAGCTTTCTTT.

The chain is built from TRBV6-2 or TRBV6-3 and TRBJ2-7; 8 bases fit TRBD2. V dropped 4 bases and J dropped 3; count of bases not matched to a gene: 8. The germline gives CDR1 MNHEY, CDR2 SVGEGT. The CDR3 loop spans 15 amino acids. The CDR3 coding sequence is TGTGCCAGCAGTTCCTCCGGGACTAGGGTCTACGAGCAGTACTTC. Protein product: CASSSSGTRVYEQYF.

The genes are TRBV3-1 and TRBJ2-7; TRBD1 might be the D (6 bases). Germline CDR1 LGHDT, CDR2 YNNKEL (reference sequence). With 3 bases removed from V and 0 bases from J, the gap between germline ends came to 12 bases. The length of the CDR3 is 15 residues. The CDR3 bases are TGTGCCAGCAGCCAGACCTGGACAGCCTCCTACGAGCAGTACTTC. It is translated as CASSQTWTASYEQYF.